This note documents a single TCR beta chain sequence. This clone has a handful of counts. What antigen it recognizes has not been identified. Base qualities are not at hand, and no much larger clone is one base apart. The immunoSEQ Assay was used to sequence TCR beta CDR3 regions from DNA. The paper's processing steps were these. To compute T cell density, TCR beta template counts were normalized to usable DNA, which was estimated by amplifying housekeeping genes. Richness was estimated with the preseqR package, extrapolating to 400,000 templates for PBMC samples and 120,000 templates for tissue samples. Clonality was calculated as one minus Pielou's evenness. Tissue-enriched TCRs were identified by differential abundance testing using productive amino-acid clonotypes, minimum total count 5 and alpha 0.1. Repertoire overlap between compartments was quantified with the Jaccard Index and Morisita Overlap Index. GLIPH grouped TCR beta CDR3s together with public tetramer-defined viral CDR3s, and a viral motif had to include at least three viral sequences and also show V-gene enrichment. The table comes from immuneACCESS by way of TCRdb, which keeps in-frame sequences with V and J called. Part of the clones is missing from these tables; in studies checked, under half for an unresolved V gene and the rest for unknown reasons. V, J and clone size are those of that table, while D and trimming were read from the DNA. This sample holds around 2,200 clones; roughly 24% were observed only once. The top ten clonotypes cover over 15% of the sample.

At diagnosis, peripheral blood, uninvolved tumor-adjacent lung and tumor were collected and stored as a combination of fresh-frozen and FFPE material. Its CDR3 holds 13 amino acids, cysteine through phenylalanine. Only the CDR3 part of the read is kept: 39 bases, read in frame from the first base. V is pared back by 5 bases and J by 4 bases, with 9 bases lying between the germline termini. CDR1 and CDR2 are drawn from the germline V gene: MDHEN, SYDVKM. The data stem from a study of T cells in localized non-small cell lung cancer (dated by TCRdb to the early 2020s). Describing the broader study: The study analyzed T cell repertoires of 200 to 250 early-stage NSCLC patients, comparing tumors and uninvolved tumor-adjacent lungs. All 220 or so NSCLC patients in the cohort were treatment-naive and had localized lung tumors that were resected. The mean age of the NSCLC patients was just over 65 years, with about 130 men and approximately 100 women.

What the research found in general, with its limitations: A median of about 53 of the top 100 tumor clones were detected in paired uninvolved adjacent lung, and 28 of these tumor clones were also found among the top 100 clones of the paired uninvolved adjacent lung. Longer overall survival was associated with higher T cell density in blood, whereas shorter survival was associated with higher clonality in adjacent lung. Uninvolved tumor-adjacent lung showed the highest T cell clonality, higher than tumor, which suggests more focused antigenic responses in the adjacent lung. Multi-region tumor sequencing was not performed, so intratumor heterogeneity could not be excluded. Because of the exploratory design, TCR variables were selected using unadjusted p-values without false-discovery rate correction.

The V and J genes are TRBV28 and TRBJ2-1; no confident D gene assignment can be made. This TCR was sampled from a woman aged 40-69 years with stage II lung adenocarcinoma. The sample in question was lung tumor tissue, obtained before any cancer treatment. The nucleotides are TGTGCCAGCAGTACCCTCCGGTACAATGAGCAGTTCTTC. It specifies CASSTLRYNEQFF.